This TCR beta chain was captured by sequencing in a study of blood T cell repertoires in COVID-19 (dated by TCRdb to about 2020). In the study overall: Samples from collaborators originated in the United States, Italy and Spain and spanned both the acute and convalescent phases of COVID-19. The dataset comprised deeply sampled blood TCRbeta repertoires from subjects exposed to, actively infected with, or recovered from COVID-19. Samples came from the ongoing ImmuneRACE study (first 160 participants) plus 1,254 subjects from 6 global collaborators. The material from the prospective study consisted of cDNA or gDNA derived from T cells, B-cell-depleted T cells, or PBMCs. The repertoires were released in a freely available public database intended as a resource for research on the immune response to SARS-CoV-2. Sample metadata almost always included a de-identified subject ID, COVID-19 status, age in years and sex. Where available, HLA class I and class II types were taken from metadata supplied by the sample provider and were not determined by assay-based typing. The full study reports these points: The quantity of clinical and demographic metadata differed by source and by participant and was supplied without curation.

CDR1 is given as SGHKS and CDR2 as YYEKEE, both from the germline V gene (reference sequence). From its cysteine to its phenylalanine, the CDR3 spans 16 amino acids. Kept here is only the CDR3 DNA, which spans 48 bases and is read in frame from base 1. V loses 0 bases at its end and J loses 6 bases; junction bases beyond the gene matches: 6. TCRbeta CDR3 regions were amplified from genomic DNA by means of the immunoSEQ Assay, a bias-controlled multiplex PCR. As for the authors' bioinformatics: The number of nucleated cells in each sample was estimated by amplification of reference gene primers within the assay. To quantify the absolute abundance of each unique TCRbeta CDR3 rearrangement, sequence reads were collapsed and filtered. For each sample, productive Simpson clonality was calculated as the square root of Simpson's diversity index across productive rearrangements. This is the immuneACCESS table as TCRdb keeps it, with only in-frame sequences that have V and J called. A part of the clones is gone; compared with another copy, unresolved V genes explain less than half, and the rest is unexplained. From that table come the V and J calls and clone size; the DNA was used to work out D and trimming. The sample table contains under 200,000 clones; only one count was recorded for 85% to 90% of them. The leading ten clones occupy 10% of the sample.

In Seattle, one collaborating source enrolled patients while the infection was active and tracked those patients longitudinally over the course of disease. Whole blood was collected in K2EDTA tubes by collaborating institutions according to the institutions' own protocols. For TCRbeta analysis, collaborators shipped samples in one of three forms: frozen whole blood, isolated PBMCs, or DNA extracted from either of those sample types. On this clone: Its recognized antigen is unknown. No base quality information exists; no much larger clone differs at one position.

The sample comprised peripheral blood. The clonotype originates from a woman in her seventies with COVID-19, enrolled during active disease. The sequence links TRBV5-5 to TRBJ1-5; a stretch of 10 junction bases matches TRBD1. The CDR3 has the sequence CASSLGGQGIGQPQHF. The nucleotide sequence reads as follows: TGTGCCAGCAGCTTGGGGGGACAGGGGATAGGTCAGCCCCAGCATTTT.